This TCR beta chain was recovered during a study of T cell responses to AZD1222 COVID-19 vaccine. Study observations and caveats: Donors skewed white British and female; clonal diversity was possibly underestimated.

Measured with immunoSEQ multiplex PCR; TCRdb has only the in-frame clones, and not every one. The sample lists around 96,000 clones, 86% seen once, with 5.6% in the top ten. Trimming removed 5 bases at V and 13 bases at J, with 9 bases between. This CDR3 contains 11 residues. The V gene's germline CDR1 is LNHDA and CDR2 SQIVND (reference sequence). Worth noting for this clone: Its antigen is as yet unknown.

The TCR originated in an adult who received the AZD1222 COVID-19 vaccine. The V gene is TRBV19, the J gene TRBJ1-6; no firm D call. The source was peripheral blood, collected 28 days after the second AZD1222 dose. CDR3 sequence: CASSGLGPLHF. DNA for the CDR3: TGTGCCAGTAGTGGCCTGGGGCCCCTCCACTTT.